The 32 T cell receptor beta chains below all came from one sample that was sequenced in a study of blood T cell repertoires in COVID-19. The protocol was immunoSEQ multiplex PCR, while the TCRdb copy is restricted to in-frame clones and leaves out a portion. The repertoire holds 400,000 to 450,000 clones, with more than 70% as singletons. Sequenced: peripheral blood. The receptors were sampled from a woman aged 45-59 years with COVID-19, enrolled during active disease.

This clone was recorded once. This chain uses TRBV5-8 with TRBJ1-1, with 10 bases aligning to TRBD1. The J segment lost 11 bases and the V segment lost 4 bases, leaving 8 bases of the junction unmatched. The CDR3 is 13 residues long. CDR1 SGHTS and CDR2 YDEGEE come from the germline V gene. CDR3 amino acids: CASSPDRGQEAFF. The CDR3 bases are TGTGCCAGCAGCCCCGACAGGGGGCAAGAGGCTTTCTTT.

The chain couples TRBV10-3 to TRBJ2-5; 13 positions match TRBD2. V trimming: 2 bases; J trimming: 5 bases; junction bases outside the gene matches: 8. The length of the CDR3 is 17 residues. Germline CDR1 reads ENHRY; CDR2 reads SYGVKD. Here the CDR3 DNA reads TGTGCCATCAGTGAGCGATTCGGGACTAGCGGGGAGGAGACCCAGTACTTC. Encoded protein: CAISERFGTSGEETQYF.

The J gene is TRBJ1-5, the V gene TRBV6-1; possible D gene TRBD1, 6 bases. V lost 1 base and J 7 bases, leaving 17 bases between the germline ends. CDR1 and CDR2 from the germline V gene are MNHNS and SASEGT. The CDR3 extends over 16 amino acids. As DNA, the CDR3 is TGTGCCAGCAGTGAAGAGTGGGGGAGGGGGAGCCAGCCCCAGCATTTT. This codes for CASSEEWGRGSQPQHF.

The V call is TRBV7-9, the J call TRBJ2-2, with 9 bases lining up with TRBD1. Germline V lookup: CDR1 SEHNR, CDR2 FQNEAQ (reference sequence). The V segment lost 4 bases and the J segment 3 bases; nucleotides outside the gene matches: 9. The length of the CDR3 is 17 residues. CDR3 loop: CASSSSRDREDTGELFF. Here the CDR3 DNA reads TGTGCCAGCAGCTCTTCCCGGGACAGGGAGGACACCGGGGAGCTGTTTTTT.

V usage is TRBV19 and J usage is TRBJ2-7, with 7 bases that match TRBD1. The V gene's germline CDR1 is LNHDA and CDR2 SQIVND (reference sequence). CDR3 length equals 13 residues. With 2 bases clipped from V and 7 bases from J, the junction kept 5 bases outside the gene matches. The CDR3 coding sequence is TGTGCCAGTAGTATATCCACAGGGGATGAGCAGTACTTC. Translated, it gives CASSISTGDEQYF.

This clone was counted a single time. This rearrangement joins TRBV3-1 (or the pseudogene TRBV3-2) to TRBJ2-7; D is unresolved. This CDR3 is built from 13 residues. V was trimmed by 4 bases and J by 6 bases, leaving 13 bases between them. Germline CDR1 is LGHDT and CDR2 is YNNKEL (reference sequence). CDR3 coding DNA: TGTGCCAGCAGCCGCGGCGTAATCGGCGAGCAGTACTTC. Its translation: CASSRGVIGEQYF.

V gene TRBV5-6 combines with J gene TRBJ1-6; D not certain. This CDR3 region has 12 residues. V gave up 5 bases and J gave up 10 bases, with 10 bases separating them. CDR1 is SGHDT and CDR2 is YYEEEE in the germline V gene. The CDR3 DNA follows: TGTGCCAGCAGTCAGTACGGGTCACCCCTCCACTTT. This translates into CASSQYGSPLHF.

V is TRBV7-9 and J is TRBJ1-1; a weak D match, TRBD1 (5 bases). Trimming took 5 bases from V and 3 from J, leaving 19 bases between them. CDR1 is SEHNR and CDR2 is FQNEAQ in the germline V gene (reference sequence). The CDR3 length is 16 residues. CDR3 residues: CASSPYSGGEDTEAFF. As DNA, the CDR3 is TGTGCCAGCAGCCCCTACTCTGGGGGGGAGGACACTGAAGCTTTCTTT.

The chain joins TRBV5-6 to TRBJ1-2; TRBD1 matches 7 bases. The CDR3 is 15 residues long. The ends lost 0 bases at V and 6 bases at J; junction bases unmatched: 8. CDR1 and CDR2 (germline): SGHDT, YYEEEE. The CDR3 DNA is TGTGCCAGCAGCTTGGTTTTACAGGGGAGAAATGGCTACACCTTC. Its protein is CASSLVLQGRNGYTF.

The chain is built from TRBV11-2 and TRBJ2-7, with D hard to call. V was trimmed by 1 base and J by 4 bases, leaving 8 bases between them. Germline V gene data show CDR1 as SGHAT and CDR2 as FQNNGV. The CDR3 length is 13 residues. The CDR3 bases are TGTGCCAGCAGCTTAGGTCGGGTTTACGAGCAGTACTTC. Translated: CASSLGRVYEQYF.

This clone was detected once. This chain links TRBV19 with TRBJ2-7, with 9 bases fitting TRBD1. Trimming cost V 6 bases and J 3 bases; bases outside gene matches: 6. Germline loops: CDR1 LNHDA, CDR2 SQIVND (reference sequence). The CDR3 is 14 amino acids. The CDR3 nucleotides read TGTGCCAGTAGGCCGGGACAGGGAAACTACGAGCAGTACTTC. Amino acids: CASRPGQGNYEQYF.

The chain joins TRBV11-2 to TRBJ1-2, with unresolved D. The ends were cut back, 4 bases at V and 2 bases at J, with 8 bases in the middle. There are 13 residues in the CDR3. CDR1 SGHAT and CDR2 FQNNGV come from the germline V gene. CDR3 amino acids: CASSSPLNYGYTF. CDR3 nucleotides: TGTGCCAGCAGCTCCCCCCTCAACTATGGCTACACCTTC.

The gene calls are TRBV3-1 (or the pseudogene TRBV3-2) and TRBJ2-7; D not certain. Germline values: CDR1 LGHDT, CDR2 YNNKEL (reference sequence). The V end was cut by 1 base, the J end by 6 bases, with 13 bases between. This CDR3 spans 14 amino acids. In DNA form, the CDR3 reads TGTGCCAGCAGCCAAGCGGGTGCCGTGGGCGAGCAGTACTTC. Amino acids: CASSQAGAVGEQYF.

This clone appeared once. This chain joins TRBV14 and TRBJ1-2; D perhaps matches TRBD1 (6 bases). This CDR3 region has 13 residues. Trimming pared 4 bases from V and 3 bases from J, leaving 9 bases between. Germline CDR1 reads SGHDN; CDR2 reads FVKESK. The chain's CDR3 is CASSPGTYYGYTF. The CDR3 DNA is TGTGCCAGCAGCCCCGGGACATACTATGGCTACACCTTC.

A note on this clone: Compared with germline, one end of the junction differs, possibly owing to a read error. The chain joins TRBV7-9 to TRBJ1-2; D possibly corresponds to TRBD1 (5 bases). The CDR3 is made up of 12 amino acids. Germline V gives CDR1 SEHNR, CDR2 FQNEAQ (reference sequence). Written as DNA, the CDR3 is TGTGCCAGCAGCCAACAGGAAAATGGCTACACCTTT. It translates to CASSQQENGYTF.

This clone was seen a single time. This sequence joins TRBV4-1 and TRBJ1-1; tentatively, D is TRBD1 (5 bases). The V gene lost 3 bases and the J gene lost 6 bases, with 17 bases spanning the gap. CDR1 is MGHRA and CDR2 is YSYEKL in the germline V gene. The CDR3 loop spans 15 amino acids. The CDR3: CASSHRRAGIAEAFF. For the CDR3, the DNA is TGCGCCAGCAGCCATCGGCGAGCAGGGATCGCTGAAGCTTTCTTT.

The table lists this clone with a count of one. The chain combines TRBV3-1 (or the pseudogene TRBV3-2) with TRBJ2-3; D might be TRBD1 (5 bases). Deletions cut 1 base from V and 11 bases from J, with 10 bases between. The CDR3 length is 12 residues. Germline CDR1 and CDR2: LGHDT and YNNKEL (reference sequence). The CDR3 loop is CASSQGPQGQYF. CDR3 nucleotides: TGTGCCAGCAGCCAAGGGCCCCAGGGGCAGTATTTT.

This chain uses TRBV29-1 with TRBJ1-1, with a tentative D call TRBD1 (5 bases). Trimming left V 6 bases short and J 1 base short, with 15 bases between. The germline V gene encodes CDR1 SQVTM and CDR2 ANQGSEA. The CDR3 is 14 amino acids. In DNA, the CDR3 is TGCAGCGTGGCCGGGGGGGGAAAGAACACTGAAGCTTTCTTT. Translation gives CSVAGGGKNTEAFF.

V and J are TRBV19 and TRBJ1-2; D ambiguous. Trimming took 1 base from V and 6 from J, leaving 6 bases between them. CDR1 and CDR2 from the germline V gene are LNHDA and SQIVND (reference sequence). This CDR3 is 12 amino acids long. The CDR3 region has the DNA TGTGCCAGTAGTATAGGAGGCGATGGCTACACCTTC. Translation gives CASSIGGDGYTF. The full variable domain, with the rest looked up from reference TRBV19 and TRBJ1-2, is DGGITQSPKYLFRKEGQNVTLSCEQNLNHDAMYWYRQDPGQGLRLIYYSQIVNDFQKGDIAEGYSVSREKKESFPLTVTSAQKNPTAFYLCASSIGGDGYTFGSGTRLTVV.

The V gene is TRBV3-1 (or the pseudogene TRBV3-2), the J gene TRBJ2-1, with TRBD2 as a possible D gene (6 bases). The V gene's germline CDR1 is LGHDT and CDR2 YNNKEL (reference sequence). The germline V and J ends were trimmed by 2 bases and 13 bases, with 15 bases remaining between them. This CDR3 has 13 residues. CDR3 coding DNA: TGTGCCAGCAGCCAAACCGTGGGGGGATATCAGTTCTTC. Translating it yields CASSQTVGGYQFF.

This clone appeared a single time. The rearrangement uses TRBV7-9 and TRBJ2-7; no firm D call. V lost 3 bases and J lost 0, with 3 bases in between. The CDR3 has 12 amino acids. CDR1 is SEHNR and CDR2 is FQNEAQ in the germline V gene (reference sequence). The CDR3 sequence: CASSFSSYEQYF. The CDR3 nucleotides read TGTGCCAGCAGCTTTAGCTCCTACGAGCAGTACTTC.

The CDR3 loop is CASSLVRGTEIPYGYTF. The CDR3 DNA sequence: TGTGCCAGCAGCTTAGTTCGAGGAACCGAAATTCCCTATGGCTACACCTTC. The V gene is TRBV7-2, the J gene TRBJ1-2; no clear D. Trimming pared 1 base from V and 4 bases from J, leaving 19 bases between. From germline, CDR1 is SGHTA and CDR2 FQGNSA. The CDR3 contains 17 residues.

CDR3 protein: CASSRTVGGRYGYTF. CDR3 nucleotides: TGTGCCAGCAGCAGAACTGTAGGCGGTCGATATGGCTACACCTTC. The gene calls are TRBV6-5 and TRBJ1-2; no reliable D call. Germline V CDR1 and CDR2: MNHEY, SVGAGI. Trimming cost V 6 bases and J 5 bases, with 19 bases left between them. The CDR3 length is 15 residues.

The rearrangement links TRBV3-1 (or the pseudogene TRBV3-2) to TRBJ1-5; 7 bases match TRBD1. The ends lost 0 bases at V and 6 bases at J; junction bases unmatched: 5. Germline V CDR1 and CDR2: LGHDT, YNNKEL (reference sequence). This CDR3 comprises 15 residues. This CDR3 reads CASSQDATGAQPQHF. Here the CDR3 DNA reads TGTGCCAGCAGCCAAGACGCCACAGGGGCTCAGCCCCAGCATTTT.

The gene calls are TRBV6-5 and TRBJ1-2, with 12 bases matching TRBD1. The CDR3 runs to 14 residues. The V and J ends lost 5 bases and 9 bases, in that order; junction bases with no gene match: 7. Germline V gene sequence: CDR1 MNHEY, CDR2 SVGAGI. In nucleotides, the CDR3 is TGTGCCAGCAGTCCAGGGACAGGGGGCGAGAGCTACACCTTC. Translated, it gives CASSPGTGGESYTF.

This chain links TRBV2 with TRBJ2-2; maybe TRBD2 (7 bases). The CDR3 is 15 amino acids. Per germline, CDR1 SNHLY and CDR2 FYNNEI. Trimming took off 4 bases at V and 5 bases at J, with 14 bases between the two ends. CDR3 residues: CASSAGEGVTGELFF. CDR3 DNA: TGTGCCAGCAGTGCGGGGGAGGGGGTTACCGGGGAGCTGTTTTTT. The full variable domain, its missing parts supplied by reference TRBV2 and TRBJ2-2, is EPEVTQTPSHQVTQMGQEVILRCVPISNHLYFYWYRQILGQKVEFLVSFYNNEISEKSEIFDDQFSVERPDGSNFTLKIRSTKLEDSAMYFCASSAGEGVTGELFFGEGSRLTVL.

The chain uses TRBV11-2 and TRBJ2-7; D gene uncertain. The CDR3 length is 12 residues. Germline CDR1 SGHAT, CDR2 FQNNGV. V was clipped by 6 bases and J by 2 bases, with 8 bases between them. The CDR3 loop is CASSATPYEQYF. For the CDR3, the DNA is TGTGCCAGCAGTGCTACGCCCTACGAGCAGTACTTC. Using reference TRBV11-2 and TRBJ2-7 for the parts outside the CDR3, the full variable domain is EAGVAQSPRYKIIEKRQSVAFWCNPISGHATLYWYQQILGQGPKLLIQFQNNGVVDDSQLPKDRFSAERLKGVDSTLKIQPAKLEDSAVYLCASSATPYEQYFGPGTRLTVT.

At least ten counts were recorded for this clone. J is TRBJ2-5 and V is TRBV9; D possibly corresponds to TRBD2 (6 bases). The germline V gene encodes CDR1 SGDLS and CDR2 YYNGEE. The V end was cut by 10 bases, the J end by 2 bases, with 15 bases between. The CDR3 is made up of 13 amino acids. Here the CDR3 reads CAARRGPQETQYF. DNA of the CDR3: TGTGCCGCGCGGAGGGGTCCGCAAGAGACCCAGTACTTC.

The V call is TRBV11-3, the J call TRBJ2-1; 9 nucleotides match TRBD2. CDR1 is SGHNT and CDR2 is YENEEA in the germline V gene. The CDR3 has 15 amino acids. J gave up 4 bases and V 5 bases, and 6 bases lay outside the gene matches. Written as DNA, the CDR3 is TGTGCCAGCAGCGCCAGCGGGGGGCCTTACAATGAGCAGTTCTTC. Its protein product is CASSASGGPYNEQFF.

The CDR3: CSGQGINYGYTF. CDR3 in DNA: TGCAGCGGACAGGGGATTAACTATGGCTACACCTTC. The chain joins TRBV29-1 to TRBJ1-2; 8 nucleotides line up with TRBD1. Trimming removed 7 bases from V and 1 base from J; junction bases left unmatched: 2. Per the germline V gene, CDR1 is SQVTM and CDR2 is ANQGSEA. CDR3 length: 12 amino acids.

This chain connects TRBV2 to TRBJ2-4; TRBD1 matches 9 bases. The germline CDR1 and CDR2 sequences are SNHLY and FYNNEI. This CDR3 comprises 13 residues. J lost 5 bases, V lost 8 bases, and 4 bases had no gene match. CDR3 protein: CASGDRVQNIQYF. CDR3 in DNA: TGTGCCAGCGGGGACAGGGTGCAAAACATTCAGTACTTC.

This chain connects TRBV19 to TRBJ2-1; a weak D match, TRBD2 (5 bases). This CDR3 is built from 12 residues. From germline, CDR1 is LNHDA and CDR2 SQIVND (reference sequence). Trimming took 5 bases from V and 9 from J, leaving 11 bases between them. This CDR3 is CASSPGGGEQFF. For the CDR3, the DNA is TGTGCCAGTAGTCCGGGCGGAGGTGAGCAGTTCTTC.